One sample yielded the 14 T cell receptor beta chains listed below, sequenced in a study of post-analysis software for immune sequencing data. Findings and caveats of the study: Patients carried roughly 5 TRBV segments more frequently than controls did, and TRBV5-6, TRBV5-1 and TRBV20-1 were among them.

No antigens are known for them. Incorporated into the TCR beta cDNA libraries were unique molecular identifiers, which served to reduce PCR and sequencing biases. MiXCR was run by TCRdb on the PCR reads, yielding one entry per CDR3 protein. The profile covers approximately 690,000 distinct CDR3 sequences, with approximately 60% appearing a single time and 10% to 12% taken by the ten largest. The sample taken for sequencing was blood. These receptors all come from a girl aged 2 to 10 with multiple sclerosis.

This chain links TRBV7-9 with TRBJ2-7; TRBD1 aligns across 7 bases. The J call may not be correct, given that the DNA end is closer to TRBJ2-5. CDR1 is SEHNR, CDR2 FQNEAQ, per germline (reference sequence). The CDR3 has 14 amino acids. This chain's CDR3 is CASSVGQAEETQYF. In nucleotides, the CDR3 is TGTGCCAGCAGCGTAGGACAGGCCGAAGAGACCCAGTACTTC.

The chain employs TRBV29-1 and TRBJ1-5; tentative D call: TRBD1 (5 bases). The CDR3 spans 12 residues. V lost 4 bases and J lost 1, with 5 bases in between. Germline V CDR1 and CDR2: SQVTM, ANQGSEA. DNA for the CDR3: TGCAGCGTTGGGGACAGCAATCAGCCCCAGCATTTT. Protein product: CSVGDSNQPQHF.

V is TRBV10-3 and J is TRBJ2-7; TRBD1 is a possible D gene (6 bases). The CDR3 spans 13 residues. Germline CDR1 ENHRY, CDR2 SYGVKD. V was cut by 7 bases and J by 0 bases, with 10 bases left in between. The CDR3 region is CAITRDNSYEQYF. DNA of the CDR3: TGTGCCATCACAAGGGACAACTCCTACGAGCAGTACTTC.

This clonotype has only one observation. This sequence joins TRBV27 and TRBJ2-3, with TRBD2 matching over 7 bases. With V trimmed by 6 bases and J by 0 bases, 12 bases remained unmatched. The CDR3 has 17 amino acids. Germline CDR1 MNHEY, CDR2 SMNVEV (reference sequence). CDR3 loop: CASRVLGLGRSTDTQYF. In DNA form, the CDR3 reads TGTGCCAGCAGGGTTCTAGGACTAGGGAGGAGCACAGATACGCAGTATTTT.

V is TRBV29-1 and J is TRBJ2-7; D is perhaps TRBD1 or TRBD2 (5 bases each). The V end lost 2 bases, the J end lost 0 bases, and 14 bases lay between the germline ends. Germline CDR1 is SQVTM and CDR2 is ANQGSEA. The CDR3 consists of 15 residues. The CDR3 is CSVELAGTSSYEQYF. CDR3 coding DNA: TGCAGCGTTGAACTTGCAGGGACGAGCTCCTACGAGCAGTACTTC.

This clonotype has a handful of counts. The V and J genes are TRBV12-3 or TRBV12-4 and TRBJ2-7; D might be TRBD2 (6 bases). This CDR3 has 15 residues. V gave up 6 bases and J gave up 0 bases, with 15 bases separating them. The CDR3 sequence: CASRGDGGNSYEQYF. CDR3 sequence (DNA): TGTGCCAGCAGGGGAGACGGCGGGAACTCCTACGAGCAGTACTTC.

V and J are TRBV4-3 and TRBJ1-1; D remains unclear. The CDR3 is 14 residues long. Trimming cost V 3 bases and J 3 bases, with 11 bases left between them. In germline, CDR1 is LGHNA, CDR2 YSLEER. CDR3 DNA sequence: TGCGCCAGCAGCCAGGGTAGGCGGGACACTGAAGCTTTCTTT. Its translation: CASSQGRRDTEAFF.

The chain couples TRBV29-1 to TRBJ1-2; no clear D. The CDR3 is 12 amino acids. CDR1 is SQVTM and CDR2 is ANQGSEA in the germline V gene. Between the trimmed V and J ends, which lost 4 bases and 4 bases, there was a span of 10 bases. The CDR3 region is CSVGGQVYGYTF. The DNA for the CDR3 is TGCAGCGTTGGAGGTCAGGTCTATGGCTACACCTTC.

The chain has TRBV6-6 and TRBJ2-5, with D hard to call. Germline CDR1 MNHNY, CDR2 SVGAGI (reference sequence). The CDR3 loop spans 13 amino acids. Trimming left V 6 bases short and J 4 bases short, with 12 bases between. In nucleotides, the CDR3 is TGTGCCAGCAGCTACATGCCCCCAGAGACCCAGTACTTC. As protein: CASSYMPPETQYF.

The chain has TRBV4-1 and TRBJ2-1; possible D gene TRBD2, 7 bases. The CDR3 is 18 amino acids. Germline CDR1 is MGHRA and CDR2 is YSYEKL. V was cut by 0 bases and J by 5 bases, with 20 bases left in between. This CDR3 reads CASSQDKGGGPFNNEQFF. In DNA form, the CDR3 reads TGCGCCAGCAGCCAAGATAAGGGCGGGGGCCCGTTCAACAATGAGCAGTTCTTC.

This rearrangement joins TRBV5-1 to TRBJ2-1, with D perhaps TRBD1 (6 bases). Germline assignment: CDR1 SGHRS and CDR2 YFSETQ. The CDR3 spans 15 residues. Trimming took off 0 bases at V and 3 bases at J, with 10 bases between the two ends. The CDR3 region is CASSLGGRLYNEQFF. CDR3 DNA sequence: TGCGCCAGCAGCTTGGGGGGGCGGCTCTACAATGAGCAGTTCTTC.

The rearrangement links TRBV20-1 to TRBJ1-1; D perhaps matches TRBD1 (5 bases). The CDR3 is 13 amino acids. Germline values: CDR1 DFQATT, CDR2 SNEGSKA (reference sequence). The germline V and J ends were trimmed by 5 bases and 2 bases, with 12 bases remaining between them. The CDR3 loop reads CSAPQGRNTEAFF. Written as DNA, the CDR3 is TGCAGTGCTCCTCAGGGCCGTAACACTGAAGCTTTCTTT.

As to this clonotype: The junction shows a germline mismatch at one end, possibly a read error. V usage is TRBV3-1 and J usage is TRBJ2-2, with D possibly matching TRBD2 (5 bases). Germline V lookup: CDR1 LGHDT, CDR2 YNNKEL (reference sequence). This CDR3 comprises 16 residues. CDR3 DNA sequence: TGTGCCAGCAGCCAAGATGTGACTCTGAACACCGGGGAGCCGTTTTTT. Amino acid sequence: CASSQDVTLNTGEPFF.

This clonotype was found a few times. The J gene is TRBJ2-1, the V gene TRBV7-9; unclear D gene. The V end was cut by 1 base, the J end by 8 bases, with 6 bases between. The CDR3 is 12 amino acids. Germline-derived CDR1 and CDR2 are SEHNR and FQNEAQ (reference sequence). The CDR3 sequence: CASSLVAYEQFF. In DNA, the CDR3 is TGTGCCAGCAGCTTAGTGGCCTATGAGCAGTTCTTC.